The next 19 T cell receptor beta chains were all read from a single sample in a study of neurological immune-mediated disorders. One entry per CDR3 protein results from TCRdb running MiXCR on the 5' RACE reads. The top ten clones hold roughly 4.8% of a sample with roughly 98,000 distinct CDR3 sequences, less than 15% of them seen once. Described time point: longitudinal time-point 2. Sequencing used PBMCs. Receptors were obtained from a female donor with HTLV-1-associated myelopathy (HAM/TSP).

This clonotype was recorded many times. The genes are TRBV5-1 and TRBJ2-5; D is unclear. V lost 1 base and J lost 5, with 6 bases in between. The CDR3 extends over 12 amino acids. Germline lookup yields CDR1 SGHRS and CDR2 YFSETQ. The CDR3 region has the DNA TGCGCCAGCAGCTTGACCGGGGAGACCCAGTACTTC. It specifies CASSLTGETQYF.

Ten or more counts support this clonotype. CDR3 DNA: TGTGCCAGCAGTTTCGGCAACACCGGGGAGCTGTTTTTT. It encodes CASSFGNTGELFF. The chain is built from TRBV12-3 or TRBV12-4 and TRBJ2-2; no definite D call. This CDR3 has 13 amino acids. V was trimmed by 3 bases and J by 2 bases, leaving 4 bases between them.

The rearrangement links TRBV30 to TRBJ1-4; TRBD1 aligns across 7 bases. CDR1 and CDR2 (germline): GTSNPN, SVGIG (reference sequence). V gave up 1 base and J gave up 5 bases; unmatched junction bases: 7. This CDR3 comprises 15 residues. CDR3 in DNA: TGTGCCTGGAGTGCCCTGGGACAGAACAATGAAAAACTGTTTTTT. Protein sequence: CAWSALGQNNEKLFF.

This clonotype appeared many times. J is TRBJ2-1 and V is TRBV5-1; 9 bases align to TRBD1. Germline V lookup: CDR1 SGHRS, CDR2 YFSETQ. This CDR3 is 16 amino acids long. V was clipped by 0 bases and J by 4 bases; unmatched bases: 5. In DNA, the CDR3 is TGCGCCAGCAGCTTGGACGGACAGGGGATGTACAATGAGCAGTTCTTC. Amino acid sequence: CASSLDGQGMYNEQFF.

This clonotype has at least ten counts. CDR3 DNA sequence: TGTGCCAGCAGCTTGACTAGCGGGAAACACAATGAGCAGTTCTTC. Its translation: CASSLTSGKHNEQFF. This chain connects TRBV7-2 to TRBJ2-1; TRBD2 matches 11 bases. This CDR3 is 15 amino acids long. V gave up 3 bases and J gave up 5 bases; unmatched junction bases: 3. Germline CDR1 reads SGHTA; CDR2 reads FQGNSA.

The table lists this clonotype with many counts. The chain recombines TRBV28 with TRBJ2-4; D is unclear. The CDR3 loop spans 16 amino acids. V was trimmed by 4 bases and J by 0 bases, leaving 13 bases between them. Germline loops: CDR1 MDHEN, CDR2 SYDVKM. DNA of the CDR3: TGTGCCAGCAGTTCTTCATCGGCACTAGCCAAAAACATTCAGTACTTC. Its protein product is CASSSSSALAKNIQYF.

A remark on this clonotype: Since a much larger clone is just one base distant, this may be a read error. The chain links TRBV28 to TRBJ2-7, with no clear D. CDR1 is MDHEN, CDR2 SYDVKM, per germline. The CDR3 is made up of 13 amino acids. CDR3 protein: CANSFASLREQYF. The CDR3 DNA follows: TGTGCCAACAGTTTCGCAAGTCTTAGGGAGCAGTACTTC.

This clonotype was detected ten times or more. The chain carries TRBV5-6 and TRBJ2-7; a possible D gene is TRBD1 (6 bases). The CDR3 totals 14 residues. V lost 3 bases and J 6 bases, leaving 16 bases between the germline ends. CDR1 and CDR2 (germline): SGHDT, YYEEEE. The CDR3 here is CASSSLQGSSEQYF. The CDR3 DNA sequence: TGTGCCAGCAGCTCCCTACAGGGCAGTAGCGAGCAGTACTTC.

V gene TRBV6-6 combines with J gene TRBJ2-3; D might be TRBD1 (5 bases). CDR1 MNHNY and CDR2 SVGAGI come from the germline V gene (reference sequence). V dropped 4 bases and J dropped 4 bases, with 18 bases sitting between them. This CDR3 region has 16 residues. The CDR3 region is CASSSQGVHGSDTQYF. CDR3 DNA: TGTGCCAGCAGTTCCCAGGGCGTCCACGGATCAGATACGCAGTATTTT.

This clonotype has ten or more counts. This chain connects TRBV14 to TRBJ2-3; no reliable D call. Trimming stripped 0 bases from V and 6 bases from J, with 10 bases between. The germline V gene has CDR1 SGHDN and CDR2 FVKESK. The CDR3 is made up of 14 amino acids. The CDR3 spells CASSQDAPADTQYF. CDR3 bases: TGTGCCAGCAGCCAAGACGCGCCGGCTGATACGCAGTATTTT.

The J gene is TRBJ2-5, the V gene TRBV12-3 or TRBV12-4; D possibly matches TRBD1 or TRBD2 (5 bases each). The CDR3 runs to 14 residues. V lost 6 bases, J lost 7 bases, and 18 bases lay in between. The DNA for the CDR3 is TGTGCCAGCAGGCCGTCCGGGGCAAGAGGGACCCAGTACTTC. Translated: CASRPSGARGTQYF.

This clonotype has a count of ten or more. This chain joins TRBV5-1 and TRBJ2-1; TRBD1 matches at 8 bases. With V trimmed by 2 bases and J by 15 bases, 10 bases remained unmatched. This CDR3 has 13 residues. Germline lookup yields CDR1 SGHRS and CDR2 YFSETQ. The CDR3 reads CASSLGQGPEGFF. The CDR3 DNA follows: TGCGCCAGCAGCTTAGGACAGGGACCGGAGGGGTTCTTC.

To note about this clonotype: A read error may be the cause here, since a much bigger clone is one base away. The gene calls are TRBV6-1 and TRBJ2-3, with 11 bases aligning to TRBD1. The junction had 14 bases not matched to a gene; V was cut back by 5 bases and J by 4 bases. Germline V gene data show CDR1 as MNHNS and CDR2 as SASEGT. This CDR3 contains 18 residues. CDR3 amino acids: CASSSHRDRGGLADTQYF. CDR3 coding DNA: TGTGCCAGCAGTTCCCACCGGGACAGGGGGGGATTGGCAGATACGCAGTATTTT.

This chain uses TRBV7-3 with TRBJ1-1; 8 bases match TRBD1. The CDR3 is 14 amino acids. V dropped 3 bases and J dropped 4; count of bases not matched to a gene: 4. The germline V gene has CDR1 SGHTA and CDR2 FQGTGA. The CDR3 protein is CASSFSGQGTEAFF. DNA for the CDR3: TGTGCCAGCAGCTTTTCCGGACAGGGCACTGAAGCTTTCTTT.

This clonotype has only a few counts. A much larger clone differs by one base, so this may be a read error. The rearrangement joins TRBV28 to TRBJ2-3, with 8 bases identical to TRBD2. CDR1 and CDR2 (germline): MDHEN, SYDVKM. The CDR3 spans 15 residues. CDR3: CANSLGAGVGDTQYF. DNA of the CDR3: TGTGCCAACAGTTTGGGAGCGGGGGTAGGAGATACGCAGTATTTT.

This clonotype came up a few times. A single base separates this from a much larger clone, so it may be a read error. This sequence joins TRBV5-1 and TRBJ1-1; D is uncertain. Germline-derived CDR1 and CDR2 are SGHRS and YFSETQ. This CDR3 has 16 amino acids. The chain's CDR3 is CANSLAYVEPNTEAFF. For the CDR3, the DNA is TGCGCCAACAGCTTGGCCTATGTAGAACCGAACACTGAAGCTTTCTTT.

This clonotype was counted many times. This chain joins TRBV12-3 or TRBV12-4 and TRBJ2-7; 7 bases match TRBD1. The CDR3 totals 13 residues. V shed 8 bases and J 3 bases; nucleotides not matched to a gene: 7. The CDR3 DNA reads as TGTGCCAGCGGAGGACAGGCGAGCTACGAGCAGTACTTC. The encoded protein is CASGGQASYEQYF.

This sequence joins TRBV18 and TRBJ2-7, with D unresolved. V was trimmed by 0 bases and J by 0 bases, leaving 9 bases between them. CDR1 is KGHSH and CDR2 is LQKENI in the germline V gene. This CDR3 comprises 15 residues. The CDR3, as DNA: TGTGCCAGCTCACCACCGTCAGGTTCCTCCTACGAGCAGTACTTC. It translates to CASSPPSGSSYEQYF.

Remarks on this clonotype: This may be a read error, as it is one base from a much larger clone. The conserved final phenylalanine or tryptophan is absent from the CDR3, which likely points to a read error. This sequence joins TRBV4-1 and TRBJ1-5, with 8 nucleotides matching TRBD1. Looked up from germline, CDR1 is MGHRA and CDR2 is YSYEKL. The V and J ends lost 0 bases and 9 bases, in that order; junction bases with no gene match: 7. The length of the CDR3 is 15 residues. CDR3 sequence (DNA): TGCGCCAGCAGCCAAGAGGACAGGGATGAACGGCCCCAGCATCTT. Translating it yields CASSQEDRDERPQHL.